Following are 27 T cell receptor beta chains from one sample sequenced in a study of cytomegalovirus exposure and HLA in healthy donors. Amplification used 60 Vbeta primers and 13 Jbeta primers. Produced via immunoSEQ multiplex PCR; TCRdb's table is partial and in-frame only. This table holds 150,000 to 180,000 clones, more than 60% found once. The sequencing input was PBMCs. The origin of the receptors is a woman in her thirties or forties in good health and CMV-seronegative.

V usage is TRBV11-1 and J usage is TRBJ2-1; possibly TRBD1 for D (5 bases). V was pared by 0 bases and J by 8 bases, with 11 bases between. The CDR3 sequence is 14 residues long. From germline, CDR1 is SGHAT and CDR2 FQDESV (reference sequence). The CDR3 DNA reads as TGTGCCAGCAGCTTAGCGCAGGGAATGGATGAGCAGTTCTTC. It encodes CASSLAQGMDEQFF.

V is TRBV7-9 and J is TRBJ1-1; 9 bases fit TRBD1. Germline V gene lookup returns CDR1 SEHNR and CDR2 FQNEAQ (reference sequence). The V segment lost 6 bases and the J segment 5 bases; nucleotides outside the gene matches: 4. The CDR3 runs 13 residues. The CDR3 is CASSRQGETEAFF. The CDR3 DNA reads TGTGCCAGCAGTCGACAGGGGGAGACTGAAGCTTTCTTT.

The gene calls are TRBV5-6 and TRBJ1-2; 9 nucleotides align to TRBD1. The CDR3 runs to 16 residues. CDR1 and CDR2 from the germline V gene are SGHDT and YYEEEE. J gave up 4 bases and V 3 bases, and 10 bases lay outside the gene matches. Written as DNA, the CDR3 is TGTGCCAGCAGCTCCTGGACAGGGGTATGGAGCTATGGCTACACCTTC. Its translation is CASSSWTGVWSYGYTF.

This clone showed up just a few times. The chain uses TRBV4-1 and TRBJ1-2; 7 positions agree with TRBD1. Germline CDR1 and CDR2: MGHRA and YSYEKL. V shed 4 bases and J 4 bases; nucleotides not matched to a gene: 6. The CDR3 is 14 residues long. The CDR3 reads CASSREGQFYGYTF. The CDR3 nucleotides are TGCGCCAGCAGCCGCGAGGGACAGTTCTATGGCTACACCTTC.

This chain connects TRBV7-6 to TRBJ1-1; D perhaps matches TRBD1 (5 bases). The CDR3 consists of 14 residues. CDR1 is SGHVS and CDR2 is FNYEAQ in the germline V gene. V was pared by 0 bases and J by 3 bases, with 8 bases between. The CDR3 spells CASSLAWGDTEAFF. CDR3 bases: TGTGCCAGCAGCTTAGCCTGGGGGGACACTGAAGCTTTCTTT.

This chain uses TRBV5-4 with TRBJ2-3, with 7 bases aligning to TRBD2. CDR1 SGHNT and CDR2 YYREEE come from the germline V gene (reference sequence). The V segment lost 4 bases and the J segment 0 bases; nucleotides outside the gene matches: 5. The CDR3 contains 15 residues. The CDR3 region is CASSTRGVSTDTQYF. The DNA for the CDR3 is TGTGCCAGCAGCACTCGGGGGGTCAGCACAGATACGCAGTATTTT.

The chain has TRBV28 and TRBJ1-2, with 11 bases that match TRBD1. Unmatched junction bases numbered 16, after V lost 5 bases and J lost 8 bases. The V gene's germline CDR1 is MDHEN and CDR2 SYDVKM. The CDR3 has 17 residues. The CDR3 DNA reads TGTGCCAGCAGTGCCCCGGCCGGGACAGGGGGTCCTTTAGGCTACACCTTC. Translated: CASSAPAGTGGPLGYTF.

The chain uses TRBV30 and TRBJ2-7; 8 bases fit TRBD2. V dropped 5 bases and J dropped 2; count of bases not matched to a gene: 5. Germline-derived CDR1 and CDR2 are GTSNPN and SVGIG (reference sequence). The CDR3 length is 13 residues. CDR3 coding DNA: TGTGCCTGGGCCGGGACTAGTGCCTACGAGCAGTACTTC. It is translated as CAWAGTSAYEQYF.

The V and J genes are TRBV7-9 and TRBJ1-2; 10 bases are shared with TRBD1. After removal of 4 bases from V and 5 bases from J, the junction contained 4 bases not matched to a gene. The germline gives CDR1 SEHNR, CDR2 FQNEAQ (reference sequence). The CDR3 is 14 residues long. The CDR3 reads CASSSGTGEYGYTF. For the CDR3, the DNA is TGTGCCAGCAGCTCCGGGACAGGGGAGTATGGCTACACCTTC. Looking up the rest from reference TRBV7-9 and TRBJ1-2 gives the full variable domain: DTGVSQNPRHKITKRGQNVTFRCDPISEHNRLYWYRQTLGQGPEFLTYFQNEAQLEKSRLLSDRFSAERPKGSFSTLEIQRTEQGDSAMYLCASSSGTGEYGYTFGSGTRLTVV.

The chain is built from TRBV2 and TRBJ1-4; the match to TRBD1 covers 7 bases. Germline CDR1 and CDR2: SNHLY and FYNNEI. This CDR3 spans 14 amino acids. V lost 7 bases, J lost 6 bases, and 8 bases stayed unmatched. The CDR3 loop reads CASTLGQLYEKLFF. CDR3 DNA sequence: TGTGCCAGCACCCTGGGACAGCTTTATGAAAAACTGTTTTTT.

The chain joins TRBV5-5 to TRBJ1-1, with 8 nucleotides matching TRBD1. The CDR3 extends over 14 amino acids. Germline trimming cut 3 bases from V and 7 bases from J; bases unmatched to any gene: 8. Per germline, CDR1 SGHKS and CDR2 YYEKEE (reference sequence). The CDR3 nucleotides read TGTGCCAGCAGCTCAGGGACAGGATGGGGTGAAGCTTTCTTT. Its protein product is CASSSGTGWGEAFF.

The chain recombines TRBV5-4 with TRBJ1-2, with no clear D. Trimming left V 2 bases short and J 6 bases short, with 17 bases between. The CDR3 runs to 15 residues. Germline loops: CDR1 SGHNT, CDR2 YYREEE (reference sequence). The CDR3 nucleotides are TGTGCCAGCAGCTTAGTCGTGGGAGTTAGCGATGGCTACACCTTC. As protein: CASSLVVGVSDGYTF.

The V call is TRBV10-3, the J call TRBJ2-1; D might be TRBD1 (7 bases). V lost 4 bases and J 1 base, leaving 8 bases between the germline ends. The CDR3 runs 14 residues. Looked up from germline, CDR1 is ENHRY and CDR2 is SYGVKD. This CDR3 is CAISAGGSYNEQFF. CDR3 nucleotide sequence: TGTGCCATCAGTGCAGGGGGGTCCTACAATGAGCAGTTCTTC.

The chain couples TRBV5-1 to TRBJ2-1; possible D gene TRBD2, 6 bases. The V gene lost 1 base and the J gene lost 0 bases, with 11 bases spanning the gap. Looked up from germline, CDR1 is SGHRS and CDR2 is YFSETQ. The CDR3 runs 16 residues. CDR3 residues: CASSLSGGSSYNEQFF. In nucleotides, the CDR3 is TGCGCCAGCAGCTTGTCCGGGGGAAGCTCCTACAATGAGCAGTTCTTC.

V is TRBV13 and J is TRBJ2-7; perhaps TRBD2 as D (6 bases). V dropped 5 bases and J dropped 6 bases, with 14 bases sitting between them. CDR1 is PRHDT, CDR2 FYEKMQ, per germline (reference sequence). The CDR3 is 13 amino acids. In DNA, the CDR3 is TGTGCCAGCAGCCTCGGAGGGTCTGCCGAGCAGTACTTC. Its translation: CASSLGGSAEQYF.

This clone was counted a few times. CDR3 sequence: CASSGDRGEAFF. For the CDR3, the DNA is TGTGCCAGCAGTGGGGACAGGGGTGAAGCTTTCTTT. The chain employs TRBV2 and TRBJ1-1; 10 bases agree with TRBD1. Per germline, CDR1 SNHLY and CDR2 FYNNEI. V trimming: 4 bases; J trimming: 7 bases; junction bases outside the gene matches: 0. This CDR3 region has 12 residues. Combining the CDR3 with reference TRBV2 and TRBJ1-1 gives the whole variable domain EPEVTQTPSHQVTQMGQEVILRCVPISNHLYFYWYRQILGQKVEFLVSFYNNEISEKSEIFDDQFSVERPDGSNFTLKIRSTKLEDSAMYFCASSGDRGEAFFGQGTRLTVV.

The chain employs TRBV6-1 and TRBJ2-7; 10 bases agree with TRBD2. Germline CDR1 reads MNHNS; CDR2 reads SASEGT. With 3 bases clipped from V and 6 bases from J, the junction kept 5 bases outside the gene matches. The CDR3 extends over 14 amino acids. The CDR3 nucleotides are TGTGCCAGCAGTGATCTAGCGGGAGTCGGCGAGCAGTACTTC. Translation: CASSDLAGVGEQYF.

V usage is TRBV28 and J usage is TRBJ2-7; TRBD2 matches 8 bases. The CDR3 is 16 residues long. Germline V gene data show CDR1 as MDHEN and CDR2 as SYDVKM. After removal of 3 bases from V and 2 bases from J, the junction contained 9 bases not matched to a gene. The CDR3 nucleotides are TGTGCCAGCAGTTTTAGCGGGGTGAGCCCCACCTACGAGCAGTACTTC. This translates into CASSFSGVSPTYEQYF.

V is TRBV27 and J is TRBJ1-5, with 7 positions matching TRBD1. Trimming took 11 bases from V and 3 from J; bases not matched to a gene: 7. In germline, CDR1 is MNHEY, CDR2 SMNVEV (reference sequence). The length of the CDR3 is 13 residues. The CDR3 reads CASRGDYNQPQHF. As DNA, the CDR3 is TGTGCCTCCAGGGGGGATTACAATCAGCCCCAGCATTTT.

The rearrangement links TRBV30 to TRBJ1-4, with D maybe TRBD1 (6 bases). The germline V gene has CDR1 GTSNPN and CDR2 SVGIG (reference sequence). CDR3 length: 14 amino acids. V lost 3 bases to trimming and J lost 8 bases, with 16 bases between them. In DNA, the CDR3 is TGTGCCTGGAGCAACAGGGTAAGTTGCGAAAAACTGTTTTTT. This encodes CAWSNRVSCEKLFF.

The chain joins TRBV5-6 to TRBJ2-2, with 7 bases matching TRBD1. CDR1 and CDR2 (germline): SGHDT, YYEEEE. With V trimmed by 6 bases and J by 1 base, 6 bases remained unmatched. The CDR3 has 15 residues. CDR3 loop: CASNFRTGNTGELFF. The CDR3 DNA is TGTGCCAGCAACTTTAGGACAGGGAACACCGGGGAGCTGTTTTTT.

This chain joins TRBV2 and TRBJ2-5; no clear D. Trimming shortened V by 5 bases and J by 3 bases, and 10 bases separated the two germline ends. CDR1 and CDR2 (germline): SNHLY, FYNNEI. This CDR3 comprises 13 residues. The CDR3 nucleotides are TGTGCCAGCAGTACACCGGCGGAAGAGACCCAGTACTTC. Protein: CASSTPAEETQYF. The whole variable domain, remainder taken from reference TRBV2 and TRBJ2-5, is EPEVTQTPSHQVTQMGQEVILRCVPISNHLYFYWYRQILGQKVEFLVSFYNNEISEKSEIFDDQFSVERPDGSNFTLKIRSTKLEDSAMYFCASSTPAEETQYFGPGTRLLVL.

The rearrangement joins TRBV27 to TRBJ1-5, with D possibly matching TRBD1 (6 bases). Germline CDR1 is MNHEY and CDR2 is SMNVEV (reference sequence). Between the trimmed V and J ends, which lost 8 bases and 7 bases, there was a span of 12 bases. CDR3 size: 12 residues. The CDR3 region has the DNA TGTGCCAGCTCCGAGCAGGGGCAGCCCCAGCATTTT. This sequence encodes CASSEQGQPQHF.

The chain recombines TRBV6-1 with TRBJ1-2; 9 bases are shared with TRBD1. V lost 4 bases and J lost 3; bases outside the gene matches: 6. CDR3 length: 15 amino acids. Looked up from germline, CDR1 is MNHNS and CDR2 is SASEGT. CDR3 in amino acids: CASSASQGADYGYTF. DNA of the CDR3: TGTGCCAGCAGTGCTTCACAGGGGGCTGACTATGGCTACACCTTC.

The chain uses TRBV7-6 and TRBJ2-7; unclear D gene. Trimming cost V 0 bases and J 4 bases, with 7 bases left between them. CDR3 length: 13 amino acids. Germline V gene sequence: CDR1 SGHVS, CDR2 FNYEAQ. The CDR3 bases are TGTGCCAGCAGCTTAGCGTCTTCGTACGAGCAGTACTTC. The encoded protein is CASSLASSYEQYF.

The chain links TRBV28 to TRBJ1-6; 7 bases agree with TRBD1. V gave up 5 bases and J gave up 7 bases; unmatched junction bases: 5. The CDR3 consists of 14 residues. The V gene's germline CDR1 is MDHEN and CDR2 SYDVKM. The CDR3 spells CASSPPGQNSPLHF. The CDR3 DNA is TGTGCCAGCAGTCCACCGGGACAGAATTCACCCCTCCACTTT.

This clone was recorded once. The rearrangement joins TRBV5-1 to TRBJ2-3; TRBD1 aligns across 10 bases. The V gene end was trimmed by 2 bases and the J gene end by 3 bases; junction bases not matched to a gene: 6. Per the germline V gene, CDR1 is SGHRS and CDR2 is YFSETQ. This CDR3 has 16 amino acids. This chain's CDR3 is CASSLEGQGITDTQYF. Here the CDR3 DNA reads TGCGCCAGCAGCTTAGAGGGACAGGGGATAACAGATACGCAGTATTTT.